This entry is about one T cell receptor (beta chain). Its antigen is as yet unknown. This record comes from a study of T cells in Graves' hyperthyroidism and ophthalmopathy. For the study at large: Peripheral blood was obtained at initial diagnosis, preceding any treatment.

Pregnant or lactating patients were excluded, as were those with uncontrolled infection or other autoimmune disease. Regions amplified from RNA transcripts were the TCR beta CDR3 regions. In the first-round RT-PCR of the TCR CDR3, the HTBI primer set was used. MiXCR, applied by TCRdb to the multiplex PCR reads, yields one record per CDR3 protein. Of 250,000 or so distinct CDR3 sequences in the sample, about 15% were seen once. Study results and caveats: A model built on 13 V-J features separated ophthalmopathy from stable hyperthyroidism. The model forecast ophthalmopathy, anticipating it by a median 6.5 months before onset.

CDR3 length: 16 amino acids. Germline assignment: CDR1 SGDLS and CDR2 YYNGEE. With 3 bases clipped from V and 8 bases from J, the junction kept 11 bases outside the gene matches. This clonotype originated in a woman aged 50 to 65 with Graves' hyperthyroidism that later progressed to Graves' ophthalmopathy. The specimen was blood. V is TRBV9 and J is TRBJ2-1, with 10 bases identical to TRBD2. The CDR3 region has the DNA TGTGCCAGCAGCGCCCCTCCTAGCGGGAGTAACTATGAGCAGTTCTTC. Amino acids: CASSAPPSGSNYEQFF. The full variable domain, rest sourced from reference TRBV9 and TRBJ2-1, is DSGVTQTPKHLITATGQRVTLRCSPRSGDLSVYWYQQSLDQGLQFLIQYYNGEERAKGNILERFSAQQFPDLHSELNLSSLELGDSALYFCASSAPPSGSNYEQFFGPGTRLTVL.